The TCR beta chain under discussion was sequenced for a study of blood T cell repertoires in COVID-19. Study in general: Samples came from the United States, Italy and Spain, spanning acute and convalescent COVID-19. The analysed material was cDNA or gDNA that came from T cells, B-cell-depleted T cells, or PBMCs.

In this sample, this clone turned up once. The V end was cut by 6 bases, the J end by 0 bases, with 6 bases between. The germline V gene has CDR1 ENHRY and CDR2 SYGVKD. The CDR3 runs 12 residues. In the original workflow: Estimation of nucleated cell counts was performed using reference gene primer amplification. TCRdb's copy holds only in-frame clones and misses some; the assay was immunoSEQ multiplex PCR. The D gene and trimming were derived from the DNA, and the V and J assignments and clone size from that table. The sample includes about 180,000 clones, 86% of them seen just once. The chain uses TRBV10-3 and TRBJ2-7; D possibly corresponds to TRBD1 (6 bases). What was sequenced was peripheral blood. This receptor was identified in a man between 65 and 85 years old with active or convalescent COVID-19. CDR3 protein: CAIRDSSYEQYF. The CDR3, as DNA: TGTGCCATCAGGGACAGCTCCTACGAGCAGTACTTC.